What follows is one T cell receptor (beta chain) and its context. Its antigen remains unknown. This entry comes from a study of CD8 T cells in ankylosing spondylitis. Study findings and constraints: Characteristic, it appeared, of ankylosing spondylitis blood was a TCR beta motif of roughly eight highly homologous variants. Before this, some motif variants had been reported in reactive arthritis synovial fluid and blood. Significantly higher representation of disease-linked clones was reported for matched ankylosing spondylitis synovial fluid. Disease-linked clones were found to be CD8+ and relatively rare in peripheral blood.

Using quantitative 5'-RACE with molecular barcodes, the authors made TCR beta libraries. TCRdb fed the 5' RACE reads into MiXCR, producing one record per CDR3 protein. The data contain hundreds of thousands of distinct CDR3 sequences, about 12% of them singletons. This CDR3 comprises 16 residues. CDR1 LGHDT and CDR2 YNNKEL come from the germline V gene (reference sequence). J gave up 6 bases and V 6 bases, and 6 bases lay outside the gene matches. The sequence derives from a male donor with ankylosing spondylitis. The sequencing sample was made of blood, either unsorted or a sorted T cell fraction (not recorded which). J is TRBJ2-1 and V is TRBV3-1, with 15 bases fitting TRBD2. The CDR3 DNA reads as TGTGCCAGCAGACGGACTAGCGGGGGGGCAGCCAATGAGCAGTTCTTC. It is translated as CASRRTSGGAANEQFF.